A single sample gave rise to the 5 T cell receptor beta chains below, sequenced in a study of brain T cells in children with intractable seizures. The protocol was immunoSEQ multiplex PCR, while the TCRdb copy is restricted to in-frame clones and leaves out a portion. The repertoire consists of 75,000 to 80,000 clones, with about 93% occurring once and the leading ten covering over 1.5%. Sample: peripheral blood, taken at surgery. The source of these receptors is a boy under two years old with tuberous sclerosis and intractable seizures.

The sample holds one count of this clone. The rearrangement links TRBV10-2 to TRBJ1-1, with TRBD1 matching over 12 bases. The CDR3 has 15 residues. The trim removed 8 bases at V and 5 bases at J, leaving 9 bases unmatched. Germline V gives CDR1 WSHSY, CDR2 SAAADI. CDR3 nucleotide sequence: TGCGCCAGCCAGCTCCGGGGACAGGGGGCGACTGAAGCTTTCTTT. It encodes CASQLRGQGATEAFF.

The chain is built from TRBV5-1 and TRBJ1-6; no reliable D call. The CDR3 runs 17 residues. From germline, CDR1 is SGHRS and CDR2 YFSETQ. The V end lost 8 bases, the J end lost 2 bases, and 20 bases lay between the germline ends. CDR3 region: CASLARAGRAYNSPLHF. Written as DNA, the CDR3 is TGCGCCAGTTTAGCAAGGGCGGGCAGAGCCTATAATTCACCCCTCCACTTT.

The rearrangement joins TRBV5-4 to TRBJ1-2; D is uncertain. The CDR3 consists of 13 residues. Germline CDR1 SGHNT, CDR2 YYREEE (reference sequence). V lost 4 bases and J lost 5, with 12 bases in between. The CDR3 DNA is TGTGCCAGCAGCCCTATGCAGCAGTATGGCTACACCTTC. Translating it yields CASSPMQQYGYTF.

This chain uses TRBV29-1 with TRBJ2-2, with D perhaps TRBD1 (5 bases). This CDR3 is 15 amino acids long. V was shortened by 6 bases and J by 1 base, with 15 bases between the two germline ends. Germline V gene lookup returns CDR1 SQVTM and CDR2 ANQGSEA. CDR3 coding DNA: TGCAGCGTCCGCAAGGACACCAAGAACACCGGGGAGCTGTTTTTT. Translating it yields CSVRKDTKNTGELFF.

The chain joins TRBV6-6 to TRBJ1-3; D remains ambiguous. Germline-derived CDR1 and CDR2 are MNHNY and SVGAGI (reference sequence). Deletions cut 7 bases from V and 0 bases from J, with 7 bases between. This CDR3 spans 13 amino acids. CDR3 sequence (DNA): TGTGCCAGCAAAACAGACTCTGGAAACACCATATATTTT. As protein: CASKTDSGNTIYF.